One and the same sample provided the 7 T cell receptor beta chains below, sequenced in a study of identifying expanded T cells in peripheral blood. Generated by immunoSEQ multiplex PCR, the TCRdb table keeps only in-frame clones and is missing some. The sample gives around 85,000 clones, 89% of which show up once; about 3% is in the top ten. Sequencing was performed on blood. These receptor sequences come from a person aged 18-69 years in good health.

The J gene is TRBJ2-2, the V gene TRBV18; D call uncertain. V lost 1 base, J lost 2 bases, and 5 bases lay in between. The CDR3 spans 14 residues. Germline V lookup: CDR1 KGHSH, CDR2 LQKENI. The CDR3 here is CASSPLANTGELFF. CDR3 bases: TGTGCCAGCTCACCACTCGCTAACACCGGGGAGCTGTTTTTT.

This chain links TRBV2 with TRBJ1-3; D ambiguous. The CDR3 is 14 amino acids. Germline V gene lookup returns CDR1 SNHLY and CDR2 FYNNEI. V shed 9 bases and J shed 0 bases, with 12 bases lying between them. The CDR3 DNA reads as TGTGCCAGTAAAGGGTCGTTCTCTGGAAACACCATATATTTT. This encodes CASKGSFSGNTIYF. The full variable domain, in which reference TRBV2 and TRBJ1-3 provide the parts outside the CDR3, is EPEVTQTPSHQVTQMGQEVILRCVPISNHLYFYWYRQILGQKVEFLVSFYNNEISEKSEIFDDQFSVERPDGSNFTLKIRSTKLEDSAMYFCASKGSFSGNTIYFGEGSWLTVV.

This chain joins TRBV13 and TRBJ2-7, with TRBD1 matching over 7 bases. J lost 5 bases, V lost 0 bases, and 4 bases had no gene match. The CDR3 runs 14 residues. CDR1 is PRHDT and CDR2 is FYEKMQ in the germline V gene (reference sequence). CDR3 nucleotide sequence: TGTGCCAGCAGCTTAGGAGACAGGGCCCACGAGCAGTACTTC. As protein: CASSLGDRAHEQYF. The variable domain in full, with the rest retrieved from reference TRBV13 and TRBJ2-7, is AAGVIQSPRHLIKEKRETATLKCYPIPRHDTVYWYQQGPGQDPQFLISFYEKMQSDKGSIPDRFSAQQFSDYHSELNMSSLELGDSALYFCASSLGDRAHEQYFGPGTRLTVT.

This clone came up a few times. This sequence joins TRBV5-4 and TRBJ2-3; the D gene could be TRBD1 or TRBD2 (6 bases each). Trimming stripped 0 bases from V and 7 bases from J, with 15 bases between. There are 15 residues in the CDR3. The germline V gene encodes CDR1 SGHNT and CDR2 YYREEE (reference sequence). Here the CDR3 reads CASSLGLGGTYTQYF. As DNA, the CDR3 is TGTGCCAGCAGCTTGGGACTAGGGGGGACCTATACGCAGTATTTT.

To note about this clone: The same CDR3 can be traced to other DNA sequences in this sample. The chain couples TRBV7-2 to TRBJ1-1; 10 bases fit TRBD1. V trimming: 3 bases; J trimming: 5 bases; junction bases outside the gene matches: 3. This CDR3 is 14 amino acids long. Germline CDR1 is SGHTA and CDR2 is FQGNSA. CDR3 amino acids: CASSFGTGVTEAFF. As DNA, the CDR3 is TGTGCCAGCAGCTTCGGGACAGGGGTTACTGAAGCTTTCTTT.

The V call is TRBV29-1, the J call TRBJ2-7; 7 bases are a match to TRBD1. The CDR3 totals 17 residues. Germline V gene sequence: CDR1 SQVTM, CDR2 ANQGSEA. After removal of 6 bases from V and 0 bases from J, the junction contained 17 bases not matched to a gene. CDR3 sequence: CSVAPRQGPFDSYEQYF. CDR3 nucleotides: TGCAGCGTCGCCCCACGACAGGGCCCTTTTGACTCCTACGAGCAGTACTTC.

The V and J genes are TRBV4-2 and TRBJ2-1, with D possibly matching TRBD2 (6 bases). Trimming shortened V by 1 base and J by 7 bases, and 17 bases separated the two germline ends. In germline, CDR1 is LGHNA, CDR2 YNFKEQ. CDR3 size: 16 residues. This CDR3 reads CASSQVSASGLNEQFF. CDR3 in DNA: TGTGCCAGCAGCCAAGTAAGCGCCAGCGGGTTAAATGAGCAGTTCTTC.